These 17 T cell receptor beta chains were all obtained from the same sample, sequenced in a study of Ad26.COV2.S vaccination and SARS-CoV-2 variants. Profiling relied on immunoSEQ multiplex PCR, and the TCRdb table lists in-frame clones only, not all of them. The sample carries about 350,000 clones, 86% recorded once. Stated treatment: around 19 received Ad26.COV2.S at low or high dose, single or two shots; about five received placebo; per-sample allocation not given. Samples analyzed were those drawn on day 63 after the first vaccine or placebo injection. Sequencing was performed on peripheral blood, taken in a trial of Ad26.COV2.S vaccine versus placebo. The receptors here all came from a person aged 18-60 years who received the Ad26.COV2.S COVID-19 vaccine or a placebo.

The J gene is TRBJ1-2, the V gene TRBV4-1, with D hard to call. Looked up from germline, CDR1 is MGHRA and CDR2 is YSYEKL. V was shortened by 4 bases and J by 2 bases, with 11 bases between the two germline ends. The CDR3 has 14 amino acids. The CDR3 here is CASSRTQENYGYTF. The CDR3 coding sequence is TGCGCCAGCAGCCGTACACAAGAAAACTATGGCTACACCTTC.

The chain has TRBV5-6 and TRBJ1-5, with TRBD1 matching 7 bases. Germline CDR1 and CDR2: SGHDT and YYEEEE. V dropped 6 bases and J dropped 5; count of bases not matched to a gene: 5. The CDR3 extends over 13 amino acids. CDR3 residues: CASNRGSDQPQHF. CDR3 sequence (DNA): TGTGCCAGCAACAGGGGTAGTGATCAGCCCCAGCATTTT.

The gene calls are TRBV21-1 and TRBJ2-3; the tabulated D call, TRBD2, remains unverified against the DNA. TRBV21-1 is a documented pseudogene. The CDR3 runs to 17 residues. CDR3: CASSKGTSVPSTDTQYF. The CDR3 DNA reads TGTGCCAGCAGCAAAGGGACTAGCGTTCCTAGCACAGATACGCAGTATTTT.

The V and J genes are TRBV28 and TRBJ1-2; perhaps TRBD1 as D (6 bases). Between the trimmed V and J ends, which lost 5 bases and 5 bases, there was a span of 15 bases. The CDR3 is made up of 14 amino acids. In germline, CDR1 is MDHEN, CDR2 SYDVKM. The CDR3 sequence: CASSPLPDRYGYTF. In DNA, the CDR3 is TGTGCCAGCAGTCCCCTCCCGGACAGATATGGCTACACCTTC.

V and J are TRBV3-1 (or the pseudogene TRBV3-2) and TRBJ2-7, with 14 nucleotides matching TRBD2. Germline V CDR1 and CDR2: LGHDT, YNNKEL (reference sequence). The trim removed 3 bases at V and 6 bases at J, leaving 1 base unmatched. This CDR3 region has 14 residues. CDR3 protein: CASSHGLAGGEQYF. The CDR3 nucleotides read TGTGCCAGCAGCCACGGACTAGCGGGGGGCGAGCAGTACTTC.

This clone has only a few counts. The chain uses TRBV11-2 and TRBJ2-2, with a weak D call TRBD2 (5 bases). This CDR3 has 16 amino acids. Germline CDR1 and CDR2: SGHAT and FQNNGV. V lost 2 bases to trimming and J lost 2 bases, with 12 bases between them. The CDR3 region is CASSLHTADNTGELFF. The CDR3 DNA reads TGTGCCAGCAGCTTACACACAGCGGACAACACCGGGGAGCTGTTTTTT.

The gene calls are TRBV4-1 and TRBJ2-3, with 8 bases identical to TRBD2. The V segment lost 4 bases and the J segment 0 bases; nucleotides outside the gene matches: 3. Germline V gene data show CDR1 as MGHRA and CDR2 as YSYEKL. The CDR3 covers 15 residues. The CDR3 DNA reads TGCGCCAGCAGCCTAACTAGCGGCAGCACAGATACGCAGTATTTT. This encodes CASSLTSGSTDTQYF.

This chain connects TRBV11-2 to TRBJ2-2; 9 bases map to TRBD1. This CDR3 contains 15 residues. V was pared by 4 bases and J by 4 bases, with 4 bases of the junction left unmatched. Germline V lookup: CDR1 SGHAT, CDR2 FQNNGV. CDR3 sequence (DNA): TGTGCCAGCAGCTCACTGGACAGGGGCACCGGGGAGCTGTTTTTT. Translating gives CASSSLDRGTGELFF.

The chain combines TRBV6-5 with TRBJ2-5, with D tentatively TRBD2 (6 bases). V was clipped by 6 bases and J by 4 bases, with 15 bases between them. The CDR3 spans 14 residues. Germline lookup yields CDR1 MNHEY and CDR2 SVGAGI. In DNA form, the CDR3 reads TGTGCCAGCAGCCGACTAGTCTTACGAGAGACCCAGTACTTC. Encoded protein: CASSRLVLRETQYF.

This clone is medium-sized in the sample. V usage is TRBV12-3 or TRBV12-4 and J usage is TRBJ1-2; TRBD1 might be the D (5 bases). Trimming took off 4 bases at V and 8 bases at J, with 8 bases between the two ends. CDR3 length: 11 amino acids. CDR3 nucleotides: TGTGCCAGCAGTTCAGGGACCGGCTACACCTTC. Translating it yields CASSSGTGYTF.

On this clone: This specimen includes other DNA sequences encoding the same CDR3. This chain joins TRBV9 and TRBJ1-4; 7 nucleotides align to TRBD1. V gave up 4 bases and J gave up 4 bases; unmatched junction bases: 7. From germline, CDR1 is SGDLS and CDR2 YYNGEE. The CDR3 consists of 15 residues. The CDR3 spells CASSPQGGLNEKLFF. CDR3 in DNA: TGTGCCAGCAGCCCCCAGGGGGGGCTTAATGAAAAACTGTTTTTT.

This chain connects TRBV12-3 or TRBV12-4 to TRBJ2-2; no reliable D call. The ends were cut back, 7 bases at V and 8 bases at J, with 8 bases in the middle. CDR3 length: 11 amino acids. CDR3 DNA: TGTGCCAGCATGTCTGGGGGGGAGCTGTTTTTT. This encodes CASMSGGELFF.

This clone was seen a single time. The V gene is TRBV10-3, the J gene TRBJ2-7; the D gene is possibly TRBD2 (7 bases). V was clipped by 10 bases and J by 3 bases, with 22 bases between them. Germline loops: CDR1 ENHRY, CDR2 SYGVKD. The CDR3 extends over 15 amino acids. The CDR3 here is CASGGAPGSLYEQYF. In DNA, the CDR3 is TGTGCCAGTGGGGGGGCCCCCGGGTCCCTCTACGAGCAGTACTTC.

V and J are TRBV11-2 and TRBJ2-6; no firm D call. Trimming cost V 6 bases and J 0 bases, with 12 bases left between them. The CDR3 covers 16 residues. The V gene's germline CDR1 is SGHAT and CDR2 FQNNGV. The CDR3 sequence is CASSPEMSSGANVLTF. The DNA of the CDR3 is TGTGCCAGCAGTCCCGAGATGAGCTCTGGGGCCAACGTCCTGACTTTC.

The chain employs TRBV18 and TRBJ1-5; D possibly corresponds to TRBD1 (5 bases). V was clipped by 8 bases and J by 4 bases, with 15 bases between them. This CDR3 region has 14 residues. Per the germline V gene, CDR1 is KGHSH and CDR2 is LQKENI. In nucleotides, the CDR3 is TGTGCCAGCGCATGGAGACGGGGGAATCAGCCCCAGCATTTT. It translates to CASAWRRGNQPQHF.

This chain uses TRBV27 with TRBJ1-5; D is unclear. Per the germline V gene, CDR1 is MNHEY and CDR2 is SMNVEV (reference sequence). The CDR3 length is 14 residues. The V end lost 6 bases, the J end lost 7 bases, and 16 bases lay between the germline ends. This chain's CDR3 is CASSLDGRAQPQHF. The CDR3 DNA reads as TGTGCCAGCAGCCTCGACGGGAGGGCCCAGCCCCAGCATTTT.

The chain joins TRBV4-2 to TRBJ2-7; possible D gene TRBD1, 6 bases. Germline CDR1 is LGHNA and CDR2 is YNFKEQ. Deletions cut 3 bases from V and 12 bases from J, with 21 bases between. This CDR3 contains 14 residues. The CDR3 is CASSHPRSGKGVYF. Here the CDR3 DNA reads TGTGCCAGCAGCCATCCCCGGAGCGGAAAGGGGGTGTACTTC.